This is a list of T cell receptor beta chains from one sample in a study of shared clonotypes between healthy human individuals. The protocol was immunoSEQ multiplex PCR, while the TCRdb copy is restricted to in-frame clones and leaves out a portion. This table holds 2,500,000 or so clones, approximately 90% found once. The specimen was naive CD4+ T cells sorted from blood. The receptors here all came from a man between 18 and 35 years old in good health. CDR3s include the opening cysteine and the closing phenylalanine or tryptophan.

>TRBV7-2|TRBJ2-1
CASSRGVAVDEQFF
>TRBV7-6|TRBJ2-7
CASSLTEGGYEQYF
>TRBV2|TRBJ1-2
CASIRTPANYGYTF
>TRBV2|TRBJ2-1
CASSGEVGFIFQFF
>TRBV11-2|TRBJ2-5
CASSPDSPTQYF
>TRBV19|TRBJ2-3
CASSSSAFTDTQYF
>TRBV7-2|TRBJ2-2
CASSFLGGGVAGELFF
>TRBV4-3|TRBJ1-1
CASSQESRGTEAFF
>TRBV5-1|TRBJ1-2
CASSLGADRANYGYTF
>TRBV6-5|TRBJ2-1
CASSYSWQGSRNEQFF
>TRBV28|TRBJ1-5
CASSRGSNQPQHF
>TRBV2|TRBJ1-5
CASSEVRAGSQPQHF
>TRBV18|TRBJ2-7
CASSPPGLAGGTSREQYF
>TRBV9|TRBJ2-5
CASSVGLGKETQYF
>TRBV7-2|TRBJ2-7
CASRLASYEQYF
>TRBV25-1|TRBJ1-6
CASSEPSTGGRSPLHF
>TRBV5-1|TRBJ2-1
CASSLLRSGYNEQFF
>TRBV5-6|TRBJ2-2
CASSYFGGTGELFF
>TRBV27|TRBJ2-7
CASSLGQGLVSYEQYF
>TRBV27|TRBJ2-2
CASSLGRRVPNTGELFF
>TRBV4-1|TRBJ2-5
CASSQEAPRRGQETQYF
>TRBV19|TRBJ2-5
CASSISTNRETQYF
>TRBV6-1|TRBJ2-7
CASSESRLGRNEQYF
>TRBV28|TRBJ1-6
CASSTGGVGSPLHF
>TRBV6-1|TRBJ1-4
CASSPGQAGEEKLFF
>TRBV19|TRBJ2-5
CASSHQGAETQYF
>TRBV5-4|TRBJ1-5
CASSLFSREGNQPQHF
>TRBV7-2|TRBJ2-1
CASSFAWDEQFF
>TRBV7-7|TRBJ2-2
CASSPGLSNTGELFF
>TRBV6-6|TRBJ2-3
CASSDYPSTDTQYF
>TRBV5-1|TRBJ1-6
CASSLLGDWDSPLHF
>TRBV10-3|TRBJ1-4
CAISEGQGNEKLFF
>TRBV11-3|TRBJ1-5
CASSYPGQASNQPQHF
>TRBV7-2|TRBJ1-1
CASSSTGGSGTEAFF
>TRBV5-1|TRBJ2-7
CASSPGQGAYEQYF
>TRBV14|TRBJ2-7
CASSQGRGYLSYEQYF
>TRBV7-9|TRBJ2-3
CASSLGSGDSDTQYF
>TRBV19|TRBJ1-1
CASSIMGGGTEAFF